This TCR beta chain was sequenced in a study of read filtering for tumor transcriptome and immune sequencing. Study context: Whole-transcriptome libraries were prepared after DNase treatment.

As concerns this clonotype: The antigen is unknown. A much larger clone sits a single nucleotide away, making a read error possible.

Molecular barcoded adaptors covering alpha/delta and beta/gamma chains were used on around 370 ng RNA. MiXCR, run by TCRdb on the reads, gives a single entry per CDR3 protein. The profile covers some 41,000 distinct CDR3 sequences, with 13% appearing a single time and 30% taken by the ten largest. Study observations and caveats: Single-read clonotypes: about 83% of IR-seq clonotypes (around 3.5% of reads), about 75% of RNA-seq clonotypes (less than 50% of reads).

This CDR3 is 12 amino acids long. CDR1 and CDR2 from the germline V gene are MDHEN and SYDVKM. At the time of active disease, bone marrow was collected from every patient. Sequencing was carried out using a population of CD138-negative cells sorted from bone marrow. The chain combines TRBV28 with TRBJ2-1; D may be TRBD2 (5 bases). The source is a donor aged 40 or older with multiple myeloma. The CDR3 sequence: CASSWTGNERFF. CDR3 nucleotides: TGTGCCAGCAGTTGGACGGGGAATGAGCGGTTCTTC. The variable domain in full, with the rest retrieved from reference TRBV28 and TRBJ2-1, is DVKVTQSSRYLVKRTGEKVFLECVQDMDHENMFWYRQDPGLGLRLIYFSYDVKMKEKGDIPEGYSVSREKKERFSLILESASTNQTSMYLCASSWTGNERFFGPGTRLTVL.